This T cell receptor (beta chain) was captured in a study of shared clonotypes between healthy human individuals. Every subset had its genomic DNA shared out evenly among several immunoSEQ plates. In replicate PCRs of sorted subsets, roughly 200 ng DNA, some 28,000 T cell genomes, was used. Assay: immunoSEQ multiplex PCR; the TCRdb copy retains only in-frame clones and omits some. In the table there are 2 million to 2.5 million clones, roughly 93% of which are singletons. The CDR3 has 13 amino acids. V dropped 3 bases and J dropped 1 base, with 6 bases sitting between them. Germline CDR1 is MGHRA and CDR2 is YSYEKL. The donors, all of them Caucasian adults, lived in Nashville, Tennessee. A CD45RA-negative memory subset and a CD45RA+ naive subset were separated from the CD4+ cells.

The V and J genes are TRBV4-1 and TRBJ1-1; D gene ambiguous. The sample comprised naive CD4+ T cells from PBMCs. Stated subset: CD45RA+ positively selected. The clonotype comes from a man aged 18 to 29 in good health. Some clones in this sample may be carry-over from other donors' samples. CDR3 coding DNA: TGCGCCAGCAGCCAGAAAGGGAACACTGAAGCTTTCTTT. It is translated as CASSQKGNTEAFF.